This TCR beta chain was observed in a study of immune evolution from preneoplasia to lung adenocarcinoma (dated by TCRdb to the early 2020s). Describing the broader study: HLA loss of heterozygosity was seen in about 7%, 15% and 30% of AIS, MIA and ADC lesions, and in no AAH lesions. Immune contexture across lung adenocarcinoma precursors and invasive adenocarcinoma was profiled using immune gene expression, TCR sequencing and multiplex immunofluorescence. Sample size was based on specimen availability rather than a prior power calculation. A total of roughly 50 patients with pulmonary nodules who underwent surgical resection were included in the overall cohort. Class I HLA alleles were inferred from exome data with POLYSOLVER, and allele-specific HLA loss was detected with LOHHLA. Resected precursor lesions (AAH, AIS, MIA) and invasive adenocarcinomas were compared with paired morphologically normal lung tissue. It was reported in the study that about a hundred samples were used for TCR sequencing. TCR sequencing data came from about 52 patients. The immune data were integrated with whole exome sequencing and methylation data from the same cohort of nodules. General study outcomes and caveats: The findings rested on association rather than direct causation, and larger cohorts with long-term follow-up and longitudinal biopsies were considered necessary. Normal lung had the highest top T cell clone frequencies, and these frequencies appeared to fall progressively from AAH through AIS, MIA and invasive adenocarcinoma. T cell clonality was highest in KRAS-mutant nodules compared with EGFR-mutant or double wild-type lesions. Clonality was highest in normal lung, while later-stage lesions appeared to have lower clonality but higher T cell density and diversity. Because every patient came from Japan and China, how well the results apply to Western populations was uncertain.

Patients underwent resection in Japan or China between about 2014 and 2017. Histologic diagnosis of each case was confirmed independently by two lung cancer pathologists on H&E slides. For nucleic acid extraction, premalignant or tumor cells were enriched by macro-dissection following pathologic assessment. DNA was isolated from FFPE tissue using the AllPrep DNA/RNA FFPE Kit. The immunoSEQ hsTCRbeta Kit was used to sequence TCR beta CDR3 regions from DNA. From the authors' description of their analysis: The ImmunoSEQ Analyzer was used to analyse the TCR sequencing data. T cell clonality was defined as 1 minus Pielou's evenness, calculated on productive rearrangements. The inverse Simpson index, applied to productive templates, was used to measure T cell diversity. T cell density was defined as TCR beta template counts normalized to usable DNA, with usable DNA estimated by amplification and sequencing of housekeeping genes. Two-sided Kruskal-Wallis tests were used to compare TCR metrics across histologic stages. This is the immuneACCESS table as TCRdb keeps it, with only in-frame sequences that have V and J called. A part of the clones is gone; compared with another copy, unresolved V genes explain less than half, and the rest is unexplained. That table is the source of V, J and clone size, and D and trimming were worked out from the DNA. In this sample the table shows roughly 5,300 clones, 70% to 75% of which occur a single time. Roughly 7.2% of the sample rests with the top ten.

Spanning cysteine to phenylalanine, the CDR3 consists of 13 amino acids. Only the CDR3 part of the read is kept: 39 bases, read in frame from the first base. V loses 0 bases of germline sequence and J loses 6 bases, and the interval between the two ends is 6 bases. Via the germline V gene, CDR1 is MGHRA and CDR2 YSYEKL. About this clone: Its antigen is currently not known. The sample holds no much larger clone one base away, and base qualities are not on file.

This clonotype was obtained from a person aged 55-80 years with lung adenocarcinoma. Source material: FFPE lung adenocarcinoma in situ tissue. The meaning of the sample's cell subset or site label: preinvasive adenocarcinoma in situ (AIS). The chain is assembled from TRBV4-1 and TRBJ1-5; no confident D gene assignment can be made. The CDR3 region has the sequence CASSQDWGQPQHF. The sequence in DNA is TGCGCCAGCAGCCAAGATTGGGGTCAGCCCCAGCATTTT.